A single sample gave rise to the 20 T cell receptor beta chains below, sequenced in a study of cytomegalovirus exposure and HLA in healthy donors. Vbeta (60) and Jbeta (13) primers were used in the PCR. Method: immunoSEQ multiplex PCR; TCRdb's copy keeps in-frame clones and lacks some. The sample lists about 98,000 clones; 50% to 70% were seen once. The source material was PBMCs. All receptors come from a human donor in good health.

The V gene is TRBV27, the J gene TRBJ2-2; TRBD2 matches 8 bases. V gave up 5 bases and J gave up 8 bases; unmatched junction bases: 13. This CDR3 has 16 amino acids. Per germline, CDR1 MNHEY and CDR2 SMNVEV (reference sequence). This CDR3 is CASSPLGLALSGELFF. CDR3 coding DNA: TGTGCCAGCAGTCCCCTCGGACTAGCACTGTCTGGGGAGCTGTTTTTT.

CDR3 residues: CASSSDRGNIQYF. The DNA for the CDR3 is TGCGCCAGCAGCTCGGACAGGGGGAACATTCAGTACTTC. The V call is TRBV5-1, the J call TRBJ2-4; 10 nucleotides line up with TRBD1. Germline values: CDR1 SGHRS, CDR2 YFSETQ. This CDR3 has 13 amino acids. V lost 3 bases, J lost 7 bases, and 1 base stayed unmatched. The variable domain in full, completed from reference TRBV5-1 and TRBJ2-4, reads KAGVTQTPRYLIKTRGQQVTLSCSPISGHRSVSWYQQTPGQGLQFLFEYFSETQRNKGNFPGRFSGRQFSNSRSEMNVSTLELGDSALYLCASSSDRGNIQYFGAGTRLSVL.

The sample holds a few counts of this clone. The chain recombines TRBV6-6 with TRBJ1-6; D is perhaps TRBD1 (6 bases). In germline, CDR1 is MNHNY, CDR2 SVGAGI (reference sequence). Between the trimmed V and J ends, which lost 5 bases and 5 bases, there was a span of 16 bases. This CDR3 region has 16 residues. The CDR3 sequence is CASSPYLQGHNSPLHF. The CDR3 DNA is TGTGCCAGCAGTCCGTACCTACAGGGCCATAATTCACCCCTCCACTTT.

The rearrangement joins TRBV19 to TRBJ1-5, with 10 bases fitting TRBD1. V dropped 3 bases and J dropped 4; count of bases not matched to a gene: 3. There are 15 residues in the CDR3. Germline loops: CDR1 LNHDA, CDR2 SQIVND (reference sequence). CDR3 region: CASSMGQGMNQPQHF. CDR3 bases: TGTGCCAGTAGTATGGGACAGGGGATGAATCAGCCCCAGCATTTT.

The J gene is TRBJ1-5, the V gene TRBV6-1, with TRBD1 matching over 8 bases. In germline, CDR1 is MNHNS, CDR2 SASEGT. The CDR3 runs to 15 residues. Losses at the gene ends were 4 bases for V and 2 bases for J; bases not matched to a gene: 4. CDR3 sequence: CASSGTGMGNQPQHF. The CDR3 coding sequence is TGTGCCAGCAGTGGGACAGGGATGGGCAATCAGCCCCAGCATTTT.

The rearrangement links TRBV4-1 to TRBJ2-7; D gene unclear. The CDR3 extends over 13 amino acids. The V gene lost 4 bases and the J gene lost 5 bases, with 12 bases spanning the gap. The germline CDR1 and CDR2 sequences are MGHRA and YSYEKL. In DNA, the CDR3 is TGCGCCAGCAGCCGGGCTGACGGAAACGAGCAGTACTTC. Translated: CASSRADGNEQYF.

The chain carries TRBV14 and TRBJ1-4; possibly TRBD1 for D (5 bases). With 4 bases removed from V and 4 bases from J, the gap between germline ends came to 16 bases. CDR3 length: 16 residues. Germline V lookup: CDR1 SGHDN, CDR2 FVKESK. CDR3 in amino acids: CASSRFQGFVNEKLFF. For the CDR3, the DNA is TGTGCCAGCAGCCGATTCCAGGGCTTCGTTAATGAAAAACTGTTTTTT.

The chain is built from TRBV5-6 and TRBJ2-5, with 12 bases lining up with TRBD2. The CDR3 has 14 residues. The germline V gene encodes CDR1 SGHDT and CDR2 YYEEEE. With V trimmed by 4 bases and J by 4 bases, 2 bases remained unmatched. The CDR3, as DNA: TGTGCCAGCAGCCTAGCGGGAGGGCCAGAGACCCAGTACTTC. Its protein is CASSLAGGPETQYF.

The rearrangement uses TRBV2 and TRBJ1-2; 9 bases map to TRBD1. The V gene's germline CDR1 is SNHLY and CDR2 FYNNEI. The CDR3 is 16 residues long. Trimming at V came to 2 bases and at J to 4 bases, leaving 8 bases not matched to a gene. The CDR3, as DNA: TGTGCCAGCAGTGAAAACCGGGTGGGACAGGGCTATGGCTACACCTTC. Its translation is CASSENRVGQGYGYTF.

The genes are TRBV30 and TRBJ2-1; TRBD2 matches at 16 bases. Germline loops: CDR1 GTSNPN, CDR2 SVGIG (reference sequence). This CDR3 spans 23 amino acids. V lost 2 bases and J lost 5; bases outside the gene matches: 24. CDR3 sequence reads: CAWSRNPFRWGLAGGPENNEQFF. The CDR3 region has the DNA TGTGCCTGGAGTAGAAACCCCTTTAGGTGGGGACTAGCGGGAGGGCCGGAGAACAATGAGCAGTTCTTC.

The chain links TRBV30 to TRBJ1-1, with 8 bases identical to TRBD1. CDR1 and CDR2 (germline): GTSNPN, SVGIG (reference sequence). With 5 bases clipped from V and 2 bases from J, the junction kept 4 bases outside the gene matches. The CDR3 length is 13 residues. The CDR3 DNA is TGTGCCTGGCGGACAGGGCCAAACACTGAAGCTTTCTTT. This translates into CAWRTGPNTEAFF.

The chain joins TRBV27 to TRBJ2-5, with 7 bases fitting TRBD1. The DNA end favors TRBJ2-7, so the J call may be wrong. This CDR3 has 15 residues. Looked up from germline, CDR1 is MNHEY and CDR2 is SMNVEV (reference sequence). The CDR3 sequence: CASSLSGTAQYEQYF. In DNA, the CDR3 is TGTGCCAGCAGTCTCTCCGGGACAGCCCAATACGAGCAGTACTTC.

The V gene is TRBV15, the J gene TRBJ1-1, with unresolved D. V gave up 1 base and J gave up 4 bases, with 16 bases separating them. The CDR3 runs 16 residues. Germline CDR1 reads LNHNV; CDR2 reads YYDKDF (reference sequence). The CDR3 loop is CATSRGGGWDSTEAFF. CDR3 sequence (DNA): TGTGCCACCAGCAGAGGAGGAGGGTGGGATTCCACTGAAGCTTTCTTT.

The chain uses TRBV5-8 and TRBJ2-5, with 7 bases matching TRBD1. This CDR3 is built from 14 residues. Germline V CDR1 and CDR2: SGHTS, YDEGEE. V gave up 4 bases and J gave up 4 bases; unmatched junction bases: 7. The CDR3 nucleotides are TGTGCCAGCAGCGCCAGACAGGGTTCAGAGACCCAGTACTTC. It is translated as CASSARQGSETQYF.

The rearrangement uses TRBV6-5 and TRBJ1-5, with 9 bases aligning to TRBD1. Germline trimming cut 6 bases from V and 6 bases from J; bases unmatched to any gene: 3. This CDR3 has 13 amino acids. CDR1 and CDR2 from the germline V gene are MNHEY and SVGAGI. CDR3 residues: CASRQGAGQPQHF. CDR3 DNA: TGTGCCAGCAGACAGGGGGCGGGTCAGCCCCAGCATTTT.

This clone was seen a handful of times. The rearrangement uses TRBV11-3 and TRBJ2-1, with 8 bases identical to TRBD2. The V gene's germline CDR1 is SGHNT and CDR2 YENEEA. The CDR3 runs 14 residues. Losses at the gene ends were 4 bases for V and 9 bases for J; bases not matched to a gene: 8. CDR3 in amino acids: CASSSAGTRGEQFF. CDR3 DNA sequence: TGTGCCAGCAGCTCGGCCGGGACTAGAGGTGAGCAGTTCTTC.

The rearrangement joins TRBV27 to TRBJ2-1, with TRBD2 matching over 7 bases. The germline V gene encodes CDR1 MNHEY and CDR2 SMNVEV (reference sequence). The V and J ends lost 2 bases and 4 bases, in that order; junction bases with no gene match: 20. This CDR3 has 20 amino acids. CDR3: CASSLNRLRPGQGGYNEQFF. The DNA of the CDR3 is TGTGCCAGCAGTTTAAATCGTCTTAGACCTGGCCAGGGAGGGTACAATGAGCAGTTCTTC.

This clone appeared a few times. The rearrangement uses TRBV2 and TRBJ2-1; tentatively, D is TRBD1 (6 bases). In germline, CDR1 is SNHLY, CDR2 FYNNEI. There are 15 residues in the CDR3. Trimming took off 1 base at V and 8 bases at J, with 15 bases between the two ends. CDR3 DNA sequence: TGTGCCAGCAGTGAAGTCGGGACAAATTCCCATGAGCAGTTCTTC. This encodes CASSEVGTNSHEQFF.

This chain joins TRBV2 and TRBJ2-1, with 8 bases that match TRBD2. Germline CDR1 SNHLY, CDR2 FYNNEI. This CDR3 has 17 residues. V shed 4 bases and J 4 bases; nucleotides not matched to a gene: 12. In DNA, the CDR3 is TGTGCCAGCAGTGGCCGTGGTAGCGGGACAAAATACAATGAGCAGTTCTTC. Protein sequence: CASSGRGSGTKYNEQFF.

The sample holds a few counts of this clone. The CDR3: CASGRGTSFYNEQFF. The CDR3 DNA follows: TGTGCTAGTGGTAGAGGGACTTCTTTTTACAATGAGCAGTTCTTC. The genes are TRBV12-5 and TRBJ2-1; D perhaps matches TRBD2 (6 bases). Germline loops: CDR1 LGHNT, CDR2 FRNRAP. With 5 bases removed from V and 4 bases from J, the gap between germline ends came to 15 bases. The CDR3 totals 15 residues.